These 6 T cell receptor beta chains share one sample of origin, sequenced in a study of CXCR3-negative and CXCR3-positive naive CD8 T cells. The TRB libraries of cDNA were built by UMI-labeled 5' RACE. Using the 5' RACE reads, TCRdb records one entry per CDR3 protein without DNA. This sample lists about 43,000 distinct CDR3 sequences; its ten largest clones have roughly 14%. Specimen: memory CD8+ T cells from blood. These receptors were taken from a human donor in good health. Some clones in this sample may be carry-over from other donors' samples.

CDR3 sequence reads: CSASGTLSYEQYF. V is TRBV20-1 and J is TRBJ2-7; the TRBD1 assignment by TCRdb is unverifiable without DNA. Germline-derived CDR1 and CDR2 are DFQATT and SNEGSKA (reference sequence). This CDR3 is 13 amino acids long.

This chain links TRBV27 with TRBJ2-4; the TCRdb call, TRBD2, lacks DNA for checking. The CDR3 is 17 residues long. CDR1 is MNHEY, CDR2 SMNVEV, per germline (reference sequence). CDR3 region: CASSLGRADLAKNIQYF.

The chain recombines TRBV25-1 with TRBJ2-7; TCRdb selects TRBD1, and the lack of DNA leaves this call unchecked. CDR1 is MGHDK, CDR2 SYGVNS, per germline. The CDR3 loop spans 13 amino acids. The CDR3 region is CASSDTFRSEQYF.

The gene calls are TRBV7-9 and TRBJ1-1. The germline V gene has CDR1 SEHNR and CDR2 FQNEAQ (reference sequence). The CDR3 totals 14 residues. CDR3 sequence: CASSASSLNTEAFF.

This clonotype shows up as medium-sized by frequency. This sequence joins TRBV4-3 and TRBJ2-3. Germline CDR1 is LGHNA and CDR2 is YSLEER. There are 15 residues in the CDR3. CDR3 sequence reads: CASSQGATERDTQYF.

The chain uses TRBV11-2 and TRBJ1-2; there is no DNA to check the TCRdb D call of TRBD1. Germline assignment: CDR1 SGHAT and CDR2 FQNNGV. This CDR3 has 14 amino acids. The CDR3 spells CASSLVGQGGGYTF.